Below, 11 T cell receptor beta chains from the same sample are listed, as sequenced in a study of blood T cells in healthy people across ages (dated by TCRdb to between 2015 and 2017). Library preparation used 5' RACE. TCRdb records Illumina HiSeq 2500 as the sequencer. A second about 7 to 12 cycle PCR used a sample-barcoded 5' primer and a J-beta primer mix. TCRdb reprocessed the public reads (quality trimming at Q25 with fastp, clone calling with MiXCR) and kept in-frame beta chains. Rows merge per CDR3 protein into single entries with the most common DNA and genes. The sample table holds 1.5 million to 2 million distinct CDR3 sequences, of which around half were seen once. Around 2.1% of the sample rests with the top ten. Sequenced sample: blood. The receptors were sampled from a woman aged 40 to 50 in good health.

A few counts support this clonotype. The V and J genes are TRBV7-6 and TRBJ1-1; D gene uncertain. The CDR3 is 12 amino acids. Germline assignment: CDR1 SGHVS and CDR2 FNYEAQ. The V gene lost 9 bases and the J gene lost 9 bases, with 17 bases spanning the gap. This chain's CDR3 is CASSPAAGQAFF. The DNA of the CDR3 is TGTGCCAGTAGCCCGGCAGCAGGCCAAGCTTTCTTT.

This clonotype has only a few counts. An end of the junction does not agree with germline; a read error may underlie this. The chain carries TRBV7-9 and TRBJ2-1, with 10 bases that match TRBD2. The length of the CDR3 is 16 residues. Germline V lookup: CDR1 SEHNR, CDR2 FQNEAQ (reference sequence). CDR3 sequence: CAGSRNGPSGGHEQFF. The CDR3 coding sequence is TGTGCCGGCAGCAGAAACGGGCCTAGCGGGGGACATGAGCAGTTCTTC.

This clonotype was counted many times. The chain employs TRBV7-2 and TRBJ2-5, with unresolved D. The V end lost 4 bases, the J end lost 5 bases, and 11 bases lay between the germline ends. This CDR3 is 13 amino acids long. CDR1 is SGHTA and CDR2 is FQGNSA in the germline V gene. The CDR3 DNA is TGTGCCAGCAGCTCCGACCGGCGGGAGACCCAGTACTTC. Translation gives CASSSDRRETQYF.

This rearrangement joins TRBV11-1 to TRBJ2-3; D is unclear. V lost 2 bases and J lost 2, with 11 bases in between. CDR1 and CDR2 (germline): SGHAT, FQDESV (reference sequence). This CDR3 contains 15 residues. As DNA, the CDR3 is TGTGCCAGCAGCTTATTGCGTCTCCCCACAGATACGCAGTATTTT. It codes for CASSLLRLPTDTQYF.

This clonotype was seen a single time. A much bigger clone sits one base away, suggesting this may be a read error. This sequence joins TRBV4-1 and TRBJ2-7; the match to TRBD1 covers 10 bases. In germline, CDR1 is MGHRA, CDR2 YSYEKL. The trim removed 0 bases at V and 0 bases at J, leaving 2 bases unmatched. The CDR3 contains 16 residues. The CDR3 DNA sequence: TGCGCCAGCAGCCAAGAGGACAGGGGGAGCTCCTACGAGCAGTACTTC. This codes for CASSQEDRGSSYEQYF.

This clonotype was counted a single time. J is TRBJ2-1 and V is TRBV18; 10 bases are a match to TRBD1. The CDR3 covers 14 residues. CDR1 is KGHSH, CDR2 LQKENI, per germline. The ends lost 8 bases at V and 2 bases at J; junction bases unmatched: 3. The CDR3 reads CASQDRGTYNEQFF. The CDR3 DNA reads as TGTGCCAGCCAGGACAGGGGGACCTACAATGAGCAGTTCTTC.

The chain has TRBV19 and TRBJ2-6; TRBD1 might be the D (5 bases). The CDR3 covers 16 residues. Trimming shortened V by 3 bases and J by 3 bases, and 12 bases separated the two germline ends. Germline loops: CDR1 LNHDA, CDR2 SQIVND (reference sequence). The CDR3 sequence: CASSIQGRDGANVLTF. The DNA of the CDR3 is TGTGCCAGTAGTATCCAGGGCAGGGATGGGGCCAACGTCCTGACTTTC.

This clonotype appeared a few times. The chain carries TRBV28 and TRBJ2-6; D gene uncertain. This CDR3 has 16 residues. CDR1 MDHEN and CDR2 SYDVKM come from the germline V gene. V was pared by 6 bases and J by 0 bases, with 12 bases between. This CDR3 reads CASSPVWDSGANVLTF. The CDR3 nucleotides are TGTGCCAGCAGCCCAGTCTGGGACTCTGGGGCCAACGTCCTGACTTTC. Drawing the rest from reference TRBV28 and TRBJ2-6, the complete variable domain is DVKVTQSSRYLVKRTGEKVFLECVQDMDHENMFWYRQDPGLGLRLIYFSYDVKMKEKGDIPEGYSVSREKKERFSLILESASTNQTSMYLCASSPVWDSGANVLTFGAGSRLTVL.

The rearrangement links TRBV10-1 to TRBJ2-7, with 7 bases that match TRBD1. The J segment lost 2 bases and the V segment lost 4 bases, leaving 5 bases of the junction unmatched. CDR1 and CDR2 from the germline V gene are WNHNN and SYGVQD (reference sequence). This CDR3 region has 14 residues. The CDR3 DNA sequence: TGCGCCAGCAGTGGGGACAGTGCGACCTACGAGCAGTACTTC. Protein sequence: CASSGDSATYEQYF.

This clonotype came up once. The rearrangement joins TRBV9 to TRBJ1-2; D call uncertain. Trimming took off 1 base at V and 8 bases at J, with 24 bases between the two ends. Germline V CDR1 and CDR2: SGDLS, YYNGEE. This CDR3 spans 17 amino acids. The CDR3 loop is CASSVNLQAGWHSGYTF. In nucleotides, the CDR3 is TGTGCCAGCAGCGTAAATCTCCAGGCGGGGTGGCATTCCGGCTACACCTTC.

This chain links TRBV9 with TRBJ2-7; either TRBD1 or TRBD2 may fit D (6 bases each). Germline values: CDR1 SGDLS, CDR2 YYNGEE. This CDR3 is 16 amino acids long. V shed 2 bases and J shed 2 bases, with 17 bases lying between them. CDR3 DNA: TGTGCCAGCAGCGTTTCGACAGGAGGGAGGCCCTACGAGCAGTACTTC. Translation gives CASSVSTGGRPYEQYF.